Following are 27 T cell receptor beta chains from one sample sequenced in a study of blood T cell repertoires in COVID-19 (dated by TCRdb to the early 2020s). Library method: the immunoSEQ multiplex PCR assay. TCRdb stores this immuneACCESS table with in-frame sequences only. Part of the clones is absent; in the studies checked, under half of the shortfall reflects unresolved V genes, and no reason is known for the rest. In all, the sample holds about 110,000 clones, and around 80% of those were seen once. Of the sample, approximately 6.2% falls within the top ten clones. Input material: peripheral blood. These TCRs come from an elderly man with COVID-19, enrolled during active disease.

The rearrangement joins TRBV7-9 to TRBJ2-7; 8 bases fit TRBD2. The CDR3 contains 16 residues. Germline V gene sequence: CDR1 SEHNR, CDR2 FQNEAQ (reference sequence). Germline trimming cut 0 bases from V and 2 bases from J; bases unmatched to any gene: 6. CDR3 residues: CASSLASGSATYEQYF. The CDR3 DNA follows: TGTGCCAGCAGCTTAGCGAGCGGGAGTGCCACCTACGAGCAGTACTTC.

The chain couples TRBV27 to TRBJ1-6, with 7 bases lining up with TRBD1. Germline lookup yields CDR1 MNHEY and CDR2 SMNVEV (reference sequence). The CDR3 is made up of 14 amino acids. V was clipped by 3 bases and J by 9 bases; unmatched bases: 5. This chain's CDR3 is CASSLGQGGSPLHF. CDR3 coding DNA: TGTGCCAGCAGTTTGGGGCAGGGGGGTTCACCCCTCCACTTT.

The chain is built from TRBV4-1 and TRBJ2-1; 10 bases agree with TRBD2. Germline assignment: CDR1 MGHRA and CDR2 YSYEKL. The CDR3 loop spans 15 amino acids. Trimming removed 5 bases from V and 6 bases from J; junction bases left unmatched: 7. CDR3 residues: CASSIAGGPSNEQFF. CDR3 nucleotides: TGCGCCAGCAGCATAGCGGGAGGCCCTAGCAATGAGCAGTTCTTC.

DNA of the CDR3: TGCAGCGTGGGGAGGGACAGGGTGAACACTGAAGCTTTCTTT. It is translated as CSVGRDRVNTEAFF. The J gene is TRBJ1-1, the V gene TRBV29-1, with 9 bases identical to TRBD1. Germline CDR1 SQVTM, CDR2 ANQGSEA. V was pared by 6 bases and J by 0 bases, with 5 bases of the junction left unmatched. This CDR3 spans 14 amino acids.

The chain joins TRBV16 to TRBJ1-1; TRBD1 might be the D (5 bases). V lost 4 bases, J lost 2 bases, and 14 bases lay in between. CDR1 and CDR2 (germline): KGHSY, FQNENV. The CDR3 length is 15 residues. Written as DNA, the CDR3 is TGTGCCAGCAGCCTGCAGGGACTTGGAAACACTGAAGCTTTCTTT. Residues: CASSLQGLGNTEAFF.

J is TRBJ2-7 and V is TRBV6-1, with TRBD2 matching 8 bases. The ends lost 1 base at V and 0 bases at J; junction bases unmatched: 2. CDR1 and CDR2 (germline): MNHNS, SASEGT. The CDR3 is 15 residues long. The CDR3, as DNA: TGTGCCAGCAGTGAAGAGCGGGGGAGCTCCTACGAGCAGTACTTC. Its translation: CASSEERGSSYEQYF.

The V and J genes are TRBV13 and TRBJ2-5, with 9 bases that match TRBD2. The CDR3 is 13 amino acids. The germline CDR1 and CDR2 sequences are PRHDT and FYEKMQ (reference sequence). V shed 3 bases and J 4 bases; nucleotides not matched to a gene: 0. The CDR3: CASSFSGGETQYF. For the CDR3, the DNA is TGTGCCAGCAGCTTTAGCGGGGGAGAGACCCAGTACTTC. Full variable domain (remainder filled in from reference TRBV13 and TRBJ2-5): AAGVIQSPRHLIKEKRETATLKCYPIPRHDTVYWYQQGPGQDPQFLISFYEKMQSDKGSIPDRFSAQQFSDYHSELNMSSLELGDSALYFCASSFSGGETQYFGPGTRLLVL.

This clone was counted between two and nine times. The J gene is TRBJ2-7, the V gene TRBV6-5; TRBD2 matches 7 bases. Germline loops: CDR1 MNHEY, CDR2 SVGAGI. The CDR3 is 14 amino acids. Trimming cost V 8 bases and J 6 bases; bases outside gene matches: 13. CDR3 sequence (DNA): TGTGCCAGCGGCCCAGGCGGGAGCTTGAGCGAGCAGTACTTC. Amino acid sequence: CASGPGGSLSEQYF.

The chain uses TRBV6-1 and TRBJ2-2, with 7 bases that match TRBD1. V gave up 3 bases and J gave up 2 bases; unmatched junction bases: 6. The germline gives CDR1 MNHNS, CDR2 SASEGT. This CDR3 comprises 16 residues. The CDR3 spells CASSDWGQINTGELFF. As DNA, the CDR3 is TGTGCCAGCAGTGATTGGGGACAGATTAACACCGGGGAGCTGTTTTTT.

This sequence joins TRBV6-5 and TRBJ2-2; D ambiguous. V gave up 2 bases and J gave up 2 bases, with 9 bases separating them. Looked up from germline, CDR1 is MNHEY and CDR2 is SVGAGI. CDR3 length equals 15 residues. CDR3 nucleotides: TGTGCCAGCAGTTACGTCCAGTCCAACACCGGGGAGCTGTTTTTT. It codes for CASSYVQSNTGELFF.

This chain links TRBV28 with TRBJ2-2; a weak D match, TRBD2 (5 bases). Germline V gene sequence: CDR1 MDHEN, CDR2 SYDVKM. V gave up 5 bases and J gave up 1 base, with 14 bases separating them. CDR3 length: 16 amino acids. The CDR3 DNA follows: TGTGCCAGCAGTATCCTTGGAAGCGGGAACACCGGGGAGCTGTTTTTT. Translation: CASSILGSGNTGELFF.

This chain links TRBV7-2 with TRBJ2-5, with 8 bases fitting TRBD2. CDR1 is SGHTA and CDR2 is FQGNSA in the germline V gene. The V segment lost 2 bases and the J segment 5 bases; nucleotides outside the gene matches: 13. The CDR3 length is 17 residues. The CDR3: CASSLNPGGPLFETQYF. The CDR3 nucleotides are TGTGCCAGCAGCTTAAATCCGGGAGGGCCCCTATTCGAGACCCAGTACTTC.

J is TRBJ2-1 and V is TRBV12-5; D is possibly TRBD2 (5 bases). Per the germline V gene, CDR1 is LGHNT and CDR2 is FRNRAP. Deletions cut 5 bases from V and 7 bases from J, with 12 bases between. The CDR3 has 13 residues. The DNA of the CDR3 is TGTGCTAGTGGTCACTATACGGGAAATGAGCAGTTCTTC. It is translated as CASGHYTGNEQFF.

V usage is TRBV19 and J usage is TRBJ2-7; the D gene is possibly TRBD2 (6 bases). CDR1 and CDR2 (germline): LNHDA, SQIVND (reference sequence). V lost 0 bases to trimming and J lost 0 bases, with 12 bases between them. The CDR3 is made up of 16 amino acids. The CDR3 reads CASSIEDTGSSYEQYF. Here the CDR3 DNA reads TGTGCCAGTAGTATAGAGGACACCGGGAGCTCCTACGAGCAGTACTTC.

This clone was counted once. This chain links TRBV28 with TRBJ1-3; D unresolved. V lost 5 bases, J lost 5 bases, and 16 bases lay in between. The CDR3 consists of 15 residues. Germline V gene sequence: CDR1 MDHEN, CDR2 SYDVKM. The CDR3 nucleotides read TGTGCCAGCAGTCCCTCCGCGGGCATTCGAAACACCATATATTTT. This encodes CASSPSAGIRNTIYF.

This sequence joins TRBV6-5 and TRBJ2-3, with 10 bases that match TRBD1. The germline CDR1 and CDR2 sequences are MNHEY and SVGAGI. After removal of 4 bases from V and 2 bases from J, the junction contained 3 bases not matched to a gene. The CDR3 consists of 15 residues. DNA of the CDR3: TGTGCCAGCAGTTTGGGACAGGGGTTCACAGATACGCAGTATTTT. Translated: CASSLGQGFTDTQYF.

The CDR3 DNA follows: TGCAGCGTAGCCGGACAGGGTAATCAGCCCCAGCATTTT. Amino acid sequence: CSVAGQGNQPQHF. The chain has TRBV29-1 and TRBJ1-5, with 8 bases that match TRBD1. The CDR3 length is 13 residues. From germline, CDR1 is SQVTM and CDR2 ANQGSEA. V shed 6 bases and J 4 bases; nucleotides not matched to a gene: 5.

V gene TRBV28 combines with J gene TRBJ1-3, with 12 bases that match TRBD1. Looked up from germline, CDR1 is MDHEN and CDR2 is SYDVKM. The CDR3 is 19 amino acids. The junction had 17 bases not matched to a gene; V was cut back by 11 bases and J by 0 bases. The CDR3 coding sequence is TGTGCCTGCCAAACCGGGACAGGGGGCGCAGGGGGCTCTGGAAACACCATATATTTT. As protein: CACQTGTGGAGGSGNTIYF.

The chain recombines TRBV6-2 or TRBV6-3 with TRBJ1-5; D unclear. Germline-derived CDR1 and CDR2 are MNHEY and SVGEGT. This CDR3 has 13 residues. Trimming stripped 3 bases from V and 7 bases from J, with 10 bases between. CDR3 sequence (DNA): TGTGCCAGCAGTTATGGGCCGGTGCAGCCCCAGCATTTT. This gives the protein CASSYGPVQPQHF.

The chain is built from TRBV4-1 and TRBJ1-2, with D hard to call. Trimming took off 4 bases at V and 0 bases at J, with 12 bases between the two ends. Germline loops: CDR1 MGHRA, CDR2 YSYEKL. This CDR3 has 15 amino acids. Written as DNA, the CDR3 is TGCGCCAGCAGCCTCCAGGAAAACCCTAACTATGGCTACACCTTC. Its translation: CASSLQENPNYGYTF.

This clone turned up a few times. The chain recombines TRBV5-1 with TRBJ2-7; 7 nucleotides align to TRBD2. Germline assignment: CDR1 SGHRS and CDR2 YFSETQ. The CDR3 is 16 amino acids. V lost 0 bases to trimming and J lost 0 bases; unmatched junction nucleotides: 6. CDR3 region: CASSLAPGGPSYEQYF. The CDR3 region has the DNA TGCGCCAGCAGCTTGGCTCCGGGAGGTCCCTCCTACGAGCAGTACTTC.

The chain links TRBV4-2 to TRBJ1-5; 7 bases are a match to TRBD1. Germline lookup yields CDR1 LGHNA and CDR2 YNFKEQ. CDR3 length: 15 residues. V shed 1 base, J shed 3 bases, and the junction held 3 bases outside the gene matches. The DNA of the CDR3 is TGTGCCAGCAGCCAAGTGGGACAGAACAATCAGCCCCAGCATTTT. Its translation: CASSQVGQNNQPQHF.

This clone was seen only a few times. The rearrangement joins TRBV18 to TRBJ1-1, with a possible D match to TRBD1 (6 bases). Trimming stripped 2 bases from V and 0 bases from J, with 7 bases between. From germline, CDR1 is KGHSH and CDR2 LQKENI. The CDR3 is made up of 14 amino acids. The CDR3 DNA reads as TGTGCCAGCTCACCAGGACAGATGAACACTGAAGCTTTCTTT. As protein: CASSPGQMNTEAFF. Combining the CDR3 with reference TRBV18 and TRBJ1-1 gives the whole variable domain NAGVMQNPRHLVRRRGQEARLRCSPMKGHSHVYWYRQLPEEGLKFMVYLQKENIIDESGMPKERFSAEFPKEGPSILRIQQVVRGDSAAYFCASSPGQMNTEAFFGQGTRLTVV.

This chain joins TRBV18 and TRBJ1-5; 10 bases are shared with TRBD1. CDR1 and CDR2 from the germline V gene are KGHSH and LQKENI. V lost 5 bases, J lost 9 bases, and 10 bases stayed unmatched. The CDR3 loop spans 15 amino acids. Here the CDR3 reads CASSATGGPVRPQHF. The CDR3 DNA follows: TGTGCCAGCTCAGCGACAGGGGGCCCAGTAAGGCCCCAGCATTTT. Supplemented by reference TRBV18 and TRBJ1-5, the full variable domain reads NAGVMQNPRHLVRRRGQEARLRCSPMKGHSHVYWYRQLPEEGLKFMVYLQKENIIDESGMPKERFSAEFPKEGPSILRIQQVVRGDSAAYFCASSATGGPVRPQHFGDGTRLSIL.

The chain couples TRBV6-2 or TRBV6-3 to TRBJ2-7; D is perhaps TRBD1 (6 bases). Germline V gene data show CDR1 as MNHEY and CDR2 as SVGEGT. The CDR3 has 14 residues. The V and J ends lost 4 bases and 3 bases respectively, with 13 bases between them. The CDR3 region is CASSSHDRSYEQYF. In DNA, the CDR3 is TGTGCCAGCAGTTCGCATGACAGGAGCTACGAGCAGTACTTC.

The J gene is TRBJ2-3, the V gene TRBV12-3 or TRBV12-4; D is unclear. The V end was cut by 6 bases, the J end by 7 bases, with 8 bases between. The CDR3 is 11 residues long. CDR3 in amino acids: CASSLFNTQYF. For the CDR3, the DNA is TGTGCCAGCAGCCTGTTTAATACGCAGTATTTT.

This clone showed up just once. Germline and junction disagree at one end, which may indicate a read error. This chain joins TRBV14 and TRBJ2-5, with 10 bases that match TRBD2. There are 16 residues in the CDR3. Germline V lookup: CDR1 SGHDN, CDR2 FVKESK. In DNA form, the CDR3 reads TGTGCCAGCAGCCCCTGGACTAGCGGTTACCAGGAGACCCAGTACTTC. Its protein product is CASSPWTSGYQETQYF.